The 11 T cell receptor beta chains in this list originate from one sample, sequenced in a study of T cells in localized non-small cell lung cancer (dated by TCRdb to between 2020 and 2021). The library was produced with the immunoSEQ multiplex PCR assay. Here the immuneACCESS table is served through TCRdb, limited to in-frame sequences with V and J called. Missing clones are a known gap in these copies; in checked studies unresolved V genes cover under half, and the rest lacks a known reason. A total of about 41,000 clones appear in this sample, roughly four fifths of them only once. The leading ten clones occupy more than 7.5% of the sample. This specimen consisted of PBMCs, obtained before any cancer treatment. Receptors were obtained from a man aged 40-75 years with stage II lung adenocarcinoma.

The rearrangement uses TRBV12-5 and TRBJ1-4; D remains ambiguous. The CDR3 runs 17 residues. V lost 2 bases to trimming and J lost 4 bases, with 17 bases between them. Germline loops: CDR1 LGHNT, CDR2 FRNRAP. This chain's CDR3 is CASGLTPDGDFNEKLFF. CDR3 DNA: TGTGCTAGTGGTTTGACCCCGGACGGAGACTTTAATGAAAAACTGTTTTTT.

This sequence joins TRBV2 and TRBJ2-3, with a possible D match to TRBD1 (5 bases). Germline V CDR1 and CDR2: SNHLY, FYNNEI. V was clipped by 4 bases and J by 3 bases, with 8 bases between them. The CDR3 runs to 13 residues. The CDR3 loop reads CASSGSGTDTQYF. DNA for the CDR3: TGTGCCAGCAGTGGCTCAGGGACAGATACGCAGTATTTT.

The chain uses TRBV28 and TRBJ1-6, with 9 bases lining up with TRBD1. Looked up from germline, CDR1 is MDHEN and CDR2 is SYDVKM. The CDR3 length is 14 residues. The junction had 8 bases not matched to a gene; V was cut back by 7 bases and J by 10 bases. The CDR3 loop is CASTLGTGRSPLHF. In nucleotides, the CDR3 is TGTGCCAGCACCCTTGGGACAGGGCGATCACCCCTCCACTTT.

This clone has only a few counts. V gene TRBV9 combines with J gene TRBJ2-2; D remains unclear. Germline loops: CDR1 SGDLS, CDR2 YYNGEE. V shed 2 bases and J shed 4 bases, with 15 bases lying between them. This CDR3 contains 16 residues. CDR3 DNA sequence: TGTGCCAGCAGCGTGACAAATCGGCCAAGCACCGGGGAGCTGTTTTTT. As protein: CASSVTNRPSTGELFF.

The chain uses TRBV7-2 and TRBJ2-3; TRBD2 matches 8 bases. Germline CDR1 and CDR2: SGHTA and FQGNSA. After removal of 2 bases from V and 6 bases from J, the junction contained 13 bases not matched to a gene. The CDR3 is made up of 17 amino acids. For the CDR3, the DNA is TGTGCCAGCAGCTTAAGGATACGGCGGGGGGTGCCCGATACGCAGTATTTT. The encoded protein is CASSLRIRRGVPDTQYF.

As concerns this clone: A read error may produce the germline difference seen at one junction end. The chain couples TRBV7-9 to TRBJ1-1; 7 bases are a match to TRBD1. The CDR3 covers 13 residues. The germline CDR1 and CDR2 sequences are SEHNR and FQNEAQ (reference sequence). Written as DNA, the CDR3 is TGTGCCAGCAGCTTAGCGAACAGACAGGGAGTAGGCTTT. It translates to CASSLANRQGVGF.

This clone has only a few counts. This sequence joins TRBV7-3 and TRBJ1-1; no clear D gene. Germline V lookup: CDR1 SGHTA, CDR2 FQGTGA. The CDR3 contains 14 residues. Trimming took off 2 bases at V and 1 base at J, with 8 bases between the two ends. The CDR3 here is CASSLGHQNTEAFF. CDR3 DNA: TGTGCCAGCAGCTTAGGCCACCAGAACACTGAAGCTTTCTTT.

This chain joins TRBV19 and TRBJ2-3; TRBD2 matches at 10 bases. Germline CDR1 LNHDA, CDR2 SQIVND (reference sequence). The length of the CDR3 is 12 residues. V was pared by 9 bases and J by 8 bases, with 5 bases of the junction left unmatched. CDR3 protein: CASGLAASTQYF. CDR3 nucleotides: TGTGCCAGCGGACTAGCGGCCAGTACGCAGTATTTT.

The chain carries TRBV2 and TRBJ2-7; TRBD1 agrees at 7 bases. The CDR3 covers 12 residues. Losses at the gene ends were 8 bases for V and 10 bases for J; bases not matched to a gene: 11. Germline lookup yields CDR1 SNHLY and CDR2 FYNNEI. The CDR3 spells CASLGQVPLQYF. The CDR3 coding sequence is TGTGCCAGCCTAGGACAGGTCCCGTTACAGTACTTC.

The J gene is TRBJ1-1, the V gene TRBV7-8; a possible D gene is TRBD1 (5 bases). Trimming took off 6 bases at V and 5 bases at J, with 13 bases between the two ends. The CDR3 has 13 residues. Germline CDR1 SGHVS, CDR2 FQNEAQ. The CDR3 here is CASRSQGTTEAFF. CDR3 in DNA: TGTGCCAGCAGATCTCAGGGAACGACTGAAGCTTTCTTT.

The genes are TRBV28 and TRBJ1-5; 7 positions agree with TRBD1. From germline, CDR1 is MDHEN and CDR2 SYDVKM. The CDR3 loop spans 14 amino acids. V was pared by 7 bases and J by 5 bases, with 8 bases of the junction left unmatched. CDR3 coding DNA: TGTGCCAGCAAAGTGGGACAGTCGTATCAGCCCCAGCATTTT. Protein product: CASKVGQSYQPQHF.